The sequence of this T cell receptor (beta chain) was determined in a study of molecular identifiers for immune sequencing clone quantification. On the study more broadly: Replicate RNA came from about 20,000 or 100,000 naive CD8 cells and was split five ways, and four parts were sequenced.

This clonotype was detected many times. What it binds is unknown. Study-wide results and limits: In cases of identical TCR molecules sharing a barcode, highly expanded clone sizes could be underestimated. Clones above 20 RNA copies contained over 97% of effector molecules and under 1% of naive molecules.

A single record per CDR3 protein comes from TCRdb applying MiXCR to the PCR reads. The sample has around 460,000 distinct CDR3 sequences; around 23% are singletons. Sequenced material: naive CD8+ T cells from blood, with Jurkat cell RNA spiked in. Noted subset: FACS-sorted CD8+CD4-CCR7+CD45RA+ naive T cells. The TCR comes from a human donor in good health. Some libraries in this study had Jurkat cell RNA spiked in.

CDR3 region: CASSPHLTGAGANVLTF. The CDR3, as DNA: TGTGCCAGCAGCCCGCACCTAACAGGGGCTGGGGCCAACGTCCTGACTTTC. The chain has TRBV7-8 and TRBJ2-6; 7 bases map to TRBD1. CDR1 is SGHVS and CDR2 is FQNEAQ in the germline V gene. The V gene end was trimmed by 5 bases and the J gene end by 2 bases; junction bases not matched to a gene: 9. The CDR3 has 17 residues.